This TCR beta chain was recovered during a study of B cell selection in AIRE deficiency. Study findings and constraints: Shared Treg sequences were biased toward short CDR3s with few non-templated nucleotide insertions. Tconv and Treg cells from AIRE-deficient patients resembled healthy donors in TCRBV usage, CDR3 length and diversity. Only 9.3% of 3,500 to 4,500 shared Treg sequences were patient-specific; 31.6% healthy-specific.

This CDR3 region has 15 residues. Unmatched junction bases numbered 11, after V lost 5 bases and J lost 7 bases. Germline V CDR1 and CDR2: SGHRS, YFSETQ. Conventional CD4 T cells were sorted as CD4+CD127+ cells. Worth noting for this clone: Antigen unknown.

Here immunoSEQ multiplex PCR was the method, and the copy in TCRdb shows in-frame clones only, minus some. This sample yields tens of thousands of clones, of which roughly 96% are seen a single time; roughly 0.22% belongs to the top ten. The V and J genes are TRBV5-1 and TRBJ2-2, with 7 positions matching TRBD1. The sequencing input was conventional CD4+ T cells sorted from PBMCs. The receptor comes from a human donor with AIRE deficiency. CDR3 nucleotides: TGCGCCAGCAGTAATCAGGGGGTTTTACACGGGGAGCTGTTTTTT. Translated: CASSNQGVLHGELFF.